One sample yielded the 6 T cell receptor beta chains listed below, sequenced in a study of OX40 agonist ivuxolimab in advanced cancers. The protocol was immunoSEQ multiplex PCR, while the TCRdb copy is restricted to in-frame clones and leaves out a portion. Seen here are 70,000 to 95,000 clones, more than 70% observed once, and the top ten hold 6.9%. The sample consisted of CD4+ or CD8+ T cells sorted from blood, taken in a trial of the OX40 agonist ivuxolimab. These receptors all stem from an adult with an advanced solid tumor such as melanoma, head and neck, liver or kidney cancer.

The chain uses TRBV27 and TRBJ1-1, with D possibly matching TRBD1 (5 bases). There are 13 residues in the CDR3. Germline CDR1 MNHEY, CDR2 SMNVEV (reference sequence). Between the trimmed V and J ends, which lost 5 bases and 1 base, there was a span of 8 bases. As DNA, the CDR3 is TGTGCCAGCAGTCACGACAGGAACACTGAAGCTTTCTTT. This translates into CASSHDRNTEAFF.

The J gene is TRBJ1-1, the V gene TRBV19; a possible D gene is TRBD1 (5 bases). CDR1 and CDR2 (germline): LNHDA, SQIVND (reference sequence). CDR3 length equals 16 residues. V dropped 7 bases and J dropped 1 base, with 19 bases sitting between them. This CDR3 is CASKVRGSWGNTEAFF. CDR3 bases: TGTGCCAGTAAAGTCCGGGGGAGCTGGGGGAACACTGAAGCTTTCTTT.

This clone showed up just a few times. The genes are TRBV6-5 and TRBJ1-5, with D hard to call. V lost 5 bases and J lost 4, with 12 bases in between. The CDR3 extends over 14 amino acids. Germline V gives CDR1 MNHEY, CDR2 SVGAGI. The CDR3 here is CASSPNSNNQPQHF. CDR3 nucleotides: TGTGCCAGCAGTCCCAATTCGAATAATCAGCCCCAGCATTTT.

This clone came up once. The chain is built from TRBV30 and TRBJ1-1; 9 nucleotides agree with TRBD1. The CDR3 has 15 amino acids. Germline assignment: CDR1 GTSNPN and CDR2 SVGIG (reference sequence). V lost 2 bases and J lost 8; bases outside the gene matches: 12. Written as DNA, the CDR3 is TGTGCCTGGAGTAAACAGGGGGCCCCCCGAATCGAAGCTTTCTTT. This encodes CAWSKQGAPRIEAFF.

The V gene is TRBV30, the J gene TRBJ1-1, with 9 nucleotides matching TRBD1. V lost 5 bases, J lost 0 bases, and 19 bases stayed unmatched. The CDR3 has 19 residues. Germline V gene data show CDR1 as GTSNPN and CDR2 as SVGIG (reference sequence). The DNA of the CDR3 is TGTGCCTGGGCCGCTTCTTACAGGGGGCGCAGGGGGGTGAACACTGAAGCTTTCTTT. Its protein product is CAWAASYRGRRGVNTEAFF. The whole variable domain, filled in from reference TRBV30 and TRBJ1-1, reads SQTIHQWPATLVQPVGSPLSLECTVEGTSNPNLYWYRQAAGRGLQLLFYSVGIGQISSEVPQNLSASRPQDRQFILSSKKLLLSDSGFYLCAWAASYRGRRGVNTEAFFGQGTRLTVV.

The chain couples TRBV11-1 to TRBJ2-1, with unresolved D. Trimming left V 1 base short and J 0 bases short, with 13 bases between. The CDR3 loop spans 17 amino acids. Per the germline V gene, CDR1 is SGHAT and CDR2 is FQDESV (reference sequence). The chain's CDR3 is CASSLVAAPSSYNEQFF. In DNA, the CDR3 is TGTGCCAGCAGCTTAGTTGCCGCGCCGAGCTCCTACAATGAGCAGTTCTTC.